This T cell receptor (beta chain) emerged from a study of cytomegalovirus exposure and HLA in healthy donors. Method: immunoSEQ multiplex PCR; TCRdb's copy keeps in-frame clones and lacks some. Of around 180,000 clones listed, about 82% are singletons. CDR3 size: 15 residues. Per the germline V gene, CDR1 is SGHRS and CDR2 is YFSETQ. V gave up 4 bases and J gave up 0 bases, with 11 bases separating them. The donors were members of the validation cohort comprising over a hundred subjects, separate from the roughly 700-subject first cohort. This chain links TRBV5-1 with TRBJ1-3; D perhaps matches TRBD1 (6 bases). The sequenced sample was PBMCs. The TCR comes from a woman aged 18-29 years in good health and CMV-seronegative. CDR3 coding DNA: TGCGCCAGCAGCCCTACGACAGGCTCTGGAAACACCATATATTTT. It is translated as CASSPTTGSGNTIYF.